This note documents a single TCR beta chain sequence. The antigen remains undetermined. The data belong to a study of cytomegalovirus exposure and HLA in healthy donors. Study-wide findings and caveats: When presence/absence was analysed, sequencing depth was taken to be roughly uniform across donors.

Amplification used 60 Vbeta primers and 13 Jbeta primers. Method: immunoSEQ multiplex PCR; TCRdb's copy keeps in-frame clones and lacks some. Here the sample spans tens of thousands of clones, more than 80% being singletons. Trimming removed 4 bases at V and 5 bases at J, with 11 bases between. The CDR3 sequence is 13 residues long. In germline, CDR1 is SNHLY, CDR2 FYNNEI. Sequencing was performed on PBMCs. This TCR came from a male donor in good health and CMV-seronegative. J is TRBJ1-1 and V is TRBV2, with a weak D call TRBD1 (5 bases). The CDR3 coding sequence is TGTGCCAGCAGTGGGCAGGGAAAAACTGAAGCTTTCTTT. This encodes CASSGQGKTEAFF.